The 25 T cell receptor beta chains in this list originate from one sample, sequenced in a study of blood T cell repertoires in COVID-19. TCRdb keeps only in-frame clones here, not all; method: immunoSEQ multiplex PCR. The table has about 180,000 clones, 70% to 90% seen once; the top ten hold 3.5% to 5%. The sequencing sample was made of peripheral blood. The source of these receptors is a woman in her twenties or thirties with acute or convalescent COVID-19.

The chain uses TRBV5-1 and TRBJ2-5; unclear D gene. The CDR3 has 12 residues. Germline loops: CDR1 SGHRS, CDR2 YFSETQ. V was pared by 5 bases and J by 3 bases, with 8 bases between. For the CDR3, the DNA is TGCGCCAGCAGTAGGCAGGAAGAGACCCAGTACTTC. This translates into CASSRQEETQYF.

The CDR3, as DNA: TGTGCCAGCAGCCGAGAAGGGACTCCCAATGAGCAGTTCTTC. Its translation is CASSREGTPNEQFF. The chain couples TRBV5-4 to TRBJ2-1, with a possible D match to TRBD2 (6 bases). Trimming took 4 bases from V and 6 from J, leaving 14 bases between them. CDR3 length equals 14 residues. Germline CDR1 reads SGHNT; CDR2 reads YYREEE (reference sequence).

The CDR3 sequence: CASSLSRDRAEAFF. In nucleotides, the CDR3 is TGTGCCAGCAGCTTGTCCCGGGACAGGGCCGAAGCTTTCTTT. The chain couples TRBV7-9 to TRBJ1-1; 9 bases map to TRBD1. Germline V gene sequence: CDR1 SEHNR, CDR2 FQNEAQ (reference sequence). The CDR3 contains 14 residues. The ends lost 3 bases at V and 8 bases at J; junction bases unmatched: 7.

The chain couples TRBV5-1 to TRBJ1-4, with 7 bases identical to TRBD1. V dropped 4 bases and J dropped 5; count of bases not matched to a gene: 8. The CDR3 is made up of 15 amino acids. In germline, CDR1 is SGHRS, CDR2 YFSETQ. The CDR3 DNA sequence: TGCGCCAGCAGCGCGGAGGGGGCGGGAAATGAAAAACTGTTTTTT. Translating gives CASSAEGAGNEKLFF. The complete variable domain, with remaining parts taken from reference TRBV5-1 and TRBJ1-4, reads KAGVTQTPRYLIKTRGQQVTLSCSPISGHRSVSWYQQTPGQGLQFLFEYFSETQRNKGNFPGRFSGRQFSNSRSEMNVSTLELGDSALYLCASSAEGAGNEKLFFGSGTQLSVL.

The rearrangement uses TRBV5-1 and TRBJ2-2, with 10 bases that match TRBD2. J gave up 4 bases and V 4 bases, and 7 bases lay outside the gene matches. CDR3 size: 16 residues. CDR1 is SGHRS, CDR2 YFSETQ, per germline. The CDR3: CASSERLAGGTGELFF. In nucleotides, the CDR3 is TGCGCCAGCAGCGAAAGACTAGCGGGTGGCACCGGGGAGCTGTTTTTT.

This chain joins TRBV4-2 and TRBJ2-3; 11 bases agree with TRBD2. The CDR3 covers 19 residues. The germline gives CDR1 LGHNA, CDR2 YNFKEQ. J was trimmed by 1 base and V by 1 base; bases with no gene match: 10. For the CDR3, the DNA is TGTGCCAGCAGCCAAGTTGAACTAGCGGGAGTTAGGGGCACAGATACGCAGTATTTT. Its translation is CASSQVELAGVRGTDTQYF.

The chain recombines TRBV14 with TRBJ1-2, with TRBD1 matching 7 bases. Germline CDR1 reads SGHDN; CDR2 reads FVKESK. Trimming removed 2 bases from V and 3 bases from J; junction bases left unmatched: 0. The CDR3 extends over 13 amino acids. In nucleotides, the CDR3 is TGTGCCAGCAGCCAAACAGGGGACTATGGCTACACCTTC. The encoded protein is CASSQTGDYGYTF.

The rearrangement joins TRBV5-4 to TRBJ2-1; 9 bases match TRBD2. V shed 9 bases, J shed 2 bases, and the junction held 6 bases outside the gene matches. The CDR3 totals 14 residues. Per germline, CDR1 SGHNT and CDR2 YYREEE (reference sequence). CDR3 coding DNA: TGTGCCACCGGTAGCGGGAGTCCCTACAATGAGCAGTTCTTC. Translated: CATGSGSPYNEQFF. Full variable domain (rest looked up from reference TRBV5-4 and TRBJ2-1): ETGVTQSPTHLIKTRGQQVTLRCSSQSGHNTVSWYQQALGQGPQFIFQYYREEENGRGNFPPRFSGLQFPNYSSELNVNALELDDSALYLCATGSGSPYNEQFFGPGTRLTVL.

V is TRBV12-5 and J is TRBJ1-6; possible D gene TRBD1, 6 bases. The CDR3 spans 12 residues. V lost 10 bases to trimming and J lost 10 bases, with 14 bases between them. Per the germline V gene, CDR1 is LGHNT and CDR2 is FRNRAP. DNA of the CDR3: TGTGCTACAAGACAGGATTCATCACCCCTCCACTTT. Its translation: CATRQDSSPLHF. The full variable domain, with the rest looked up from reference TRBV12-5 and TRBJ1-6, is DARVTQTPRHKVTEMGQEVTMRCQPILGHNTVFWYRQTMMQGLELLAYFRNRAPLDDSGMPKDRFSAEMPDATLATLKIQPSEPRDSAVYFCATRQDSSPLHFGNGTRLTVT.

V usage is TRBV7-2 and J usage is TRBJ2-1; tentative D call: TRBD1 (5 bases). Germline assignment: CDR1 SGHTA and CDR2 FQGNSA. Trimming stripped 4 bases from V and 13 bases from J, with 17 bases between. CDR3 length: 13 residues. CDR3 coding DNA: TGTGCCAGCAGCTCAACTTATGGGGCCGTCCAGTTCTTC. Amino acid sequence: CASSSTYGAVQFF.

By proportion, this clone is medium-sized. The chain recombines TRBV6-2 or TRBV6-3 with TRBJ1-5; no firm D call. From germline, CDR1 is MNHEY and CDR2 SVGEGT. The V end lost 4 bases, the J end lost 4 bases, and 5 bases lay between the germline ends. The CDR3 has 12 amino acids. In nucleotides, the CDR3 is TGTGCCAGCAGTTCCCCTAATCAGCCCCAGCATTTT. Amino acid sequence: CASSSPNQPQHF.

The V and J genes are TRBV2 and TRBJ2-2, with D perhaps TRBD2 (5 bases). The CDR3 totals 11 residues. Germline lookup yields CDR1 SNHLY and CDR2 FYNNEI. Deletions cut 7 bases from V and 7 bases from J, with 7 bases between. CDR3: CASKEDGELFF. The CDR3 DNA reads TGTGCCAGCAAGGAGGACGGGGAGCTGTTTTTT. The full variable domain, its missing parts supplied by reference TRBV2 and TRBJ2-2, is EPEVTQTPSHQVTQMGQEVILRCVPISNHLYFYWYRQILGQKVEFLVSFYNNEISEKSEIFDDQFSVERPDGSNFTLKIRSTKLEDSAMYFCASKEDGELFFGEGSRLTVL.

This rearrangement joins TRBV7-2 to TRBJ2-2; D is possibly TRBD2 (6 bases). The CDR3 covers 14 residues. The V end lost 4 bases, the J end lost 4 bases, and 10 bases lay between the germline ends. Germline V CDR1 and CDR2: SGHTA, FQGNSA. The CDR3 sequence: CASSSGLATGELFF. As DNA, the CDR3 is TGTGCCAGCAGCTCGGGACTCGCCACCGGGGAGCTGTTTTTT.

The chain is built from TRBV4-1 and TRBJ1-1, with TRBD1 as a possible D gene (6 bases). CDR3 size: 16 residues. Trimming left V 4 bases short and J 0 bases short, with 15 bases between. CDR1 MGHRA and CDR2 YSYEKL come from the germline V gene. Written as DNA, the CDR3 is TGCGCCAGCAGCCGGGGGGGCTTGGTGGTGAACACTGAAGCTTTCTTT. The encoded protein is CASSRGGLVVNTEAFF.

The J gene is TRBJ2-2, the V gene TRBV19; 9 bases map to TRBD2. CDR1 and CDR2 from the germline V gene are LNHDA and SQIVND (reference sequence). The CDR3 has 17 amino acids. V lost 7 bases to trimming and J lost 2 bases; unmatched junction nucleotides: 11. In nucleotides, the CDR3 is TGTGCCAGTACCCTTGACGAGCGGGAGGACAACACCGGGGAGCTGTTTTTT. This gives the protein CASTLDEREDNTGELFF.

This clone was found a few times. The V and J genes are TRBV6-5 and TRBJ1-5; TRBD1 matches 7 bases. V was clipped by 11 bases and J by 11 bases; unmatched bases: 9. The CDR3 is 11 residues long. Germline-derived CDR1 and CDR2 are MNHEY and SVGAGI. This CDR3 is CAAGQSGSQHF. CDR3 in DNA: TGTGCCGCGGGACAGTCGGGATCCCAGCATTTT.

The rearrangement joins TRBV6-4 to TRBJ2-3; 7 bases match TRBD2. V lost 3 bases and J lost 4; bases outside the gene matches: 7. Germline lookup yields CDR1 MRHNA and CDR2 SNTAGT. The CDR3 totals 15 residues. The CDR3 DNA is TGTGCCAGCAGTGATACGTCGGGAGGAGCAGATACGCAGTATTTT. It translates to CASSDTSGGADTQYF.

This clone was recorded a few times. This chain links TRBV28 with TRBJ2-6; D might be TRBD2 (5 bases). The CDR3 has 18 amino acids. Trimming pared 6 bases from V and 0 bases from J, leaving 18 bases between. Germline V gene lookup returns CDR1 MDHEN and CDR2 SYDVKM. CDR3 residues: CASRPRRLGSSGANVLTF. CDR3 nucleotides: TGTGCCAGCAGACCCCGGCGCCTGGGGAGCTCTGGGGCCAACGTCCTGACTTTC.

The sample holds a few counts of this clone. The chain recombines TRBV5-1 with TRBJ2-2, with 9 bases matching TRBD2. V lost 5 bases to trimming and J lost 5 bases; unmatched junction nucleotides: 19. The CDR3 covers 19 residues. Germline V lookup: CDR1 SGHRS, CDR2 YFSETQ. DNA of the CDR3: TGCGCCAGCAGAGACACGATAATAGCGGGAGATGAAGTTACCGGGGAGCTGTTTTTT. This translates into CASRDTIIAGDEVTGELFF.

DNA for the CDR3: TGTGCCAGCAGCTTATATCAGGGGCGTGGGGCCAACGTCCTGACTTTC. It encodes CASSLYQGRGANVLTF. The genes are TRBV11-2 and TRBJ2-6; D possibly corresponds to TRBD1 (6 bases). Trimming left V 2 bases short and J 3 bases short, with 11 bases between. Germline V CDR1 and CDR2: SGHAT, FQNNGV. This CDR3 region has 16 residues. The full variable domain, completed using reference TRBV11-2 and TRBJ2-6, is EAGVAQSPRYKIIEKRQSVAFWCNPISGHATLYWYQQILGQGPKLLIQFQNNGVVDDSQLPKDRFSAERLKGVDSTLKIQPAKLEDSAVYLCASSLYQGRGANVLTFGAGSRLTVL.

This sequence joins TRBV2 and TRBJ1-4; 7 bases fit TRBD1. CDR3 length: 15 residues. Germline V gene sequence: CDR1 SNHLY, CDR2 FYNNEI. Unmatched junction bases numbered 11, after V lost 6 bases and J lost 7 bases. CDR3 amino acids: CASSDRVQRGEKLFF. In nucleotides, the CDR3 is TGTGCCAGCAGCGACAGGGTCCAGAGGGGTGAAAAACTGTTTTTT.

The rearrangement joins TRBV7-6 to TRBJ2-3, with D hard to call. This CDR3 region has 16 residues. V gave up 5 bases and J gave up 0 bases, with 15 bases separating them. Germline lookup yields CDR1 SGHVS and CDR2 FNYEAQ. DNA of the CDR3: TGTGCCAGCAGCGCCGAAACATATGTTAGCACAGATACGCAGTATTTT. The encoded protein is CASSAETYVSTDTQYF.

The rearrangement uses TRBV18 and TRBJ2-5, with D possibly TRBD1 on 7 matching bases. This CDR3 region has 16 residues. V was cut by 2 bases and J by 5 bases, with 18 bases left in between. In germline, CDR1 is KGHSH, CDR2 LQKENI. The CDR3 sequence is CASSPRSRGDLETQYF. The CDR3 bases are TGTGCCAGCTCACCAAGGTCCAGGGGGGATTTGGAGACCCAGTACTTC.

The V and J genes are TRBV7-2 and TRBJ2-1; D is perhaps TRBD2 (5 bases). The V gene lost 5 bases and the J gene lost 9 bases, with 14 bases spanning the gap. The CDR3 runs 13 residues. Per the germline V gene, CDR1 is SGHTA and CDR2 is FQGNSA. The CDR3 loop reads CASSRPQGGEQFF. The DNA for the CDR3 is TGTGCCAGCAGCCGTCCCCAAGGAGGTGAGCAGTTCTTC.

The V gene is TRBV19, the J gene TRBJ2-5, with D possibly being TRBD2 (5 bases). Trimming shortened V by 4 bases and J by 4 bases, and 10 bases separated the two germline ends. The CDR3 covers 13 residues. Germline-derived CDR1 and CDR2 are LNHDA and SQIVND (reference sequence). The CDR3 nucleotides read TGTGCCAGTAGTACCCCGGGAAGAGAGACCCAGTACTTC. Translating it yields CASSTPGRETQYF.